This T cell receptor (beta chain) derives from a study of blood T cell repertoires in COVID-19. Study-level information: Researchers got acute and convalescent COVID-19 samples from the United States, Italy and Spain. Nucleic acid was either cDNA or gDNA, and it came from T cells, B-cell-depleted T cells, or PBMCs.

Some clones are missing from TCRdb's copy, which holds only in-frame ones; the method was immunoSEQ multiplex PCR. The sample holds a few hundred thousand clones, about nine tenths seen once. Losses at the gene ends were 4 bases for V and 0 bases for J; bases not matched to a gene: 8. Germline lookup yields CDR1 MGHDK and CDR2 SYGVNS. The CDR3 spans 16 residues. This clone is a singleton in its sample. The clonotype originates from a young man with active or convalescent COVID-19. V usage is TRBV25-1 and J usage is TRBJ1-1, with TRBD1 identical over 7 bases. Sequenced input: peripheral blood. CDR3 region: CASSGYRGGVNTEAFF. DNA of the CDR3: TGTGCCAGCAGTGGCTACAGGGGAGGCGTGAACACTGAAGCTTTCTTT.